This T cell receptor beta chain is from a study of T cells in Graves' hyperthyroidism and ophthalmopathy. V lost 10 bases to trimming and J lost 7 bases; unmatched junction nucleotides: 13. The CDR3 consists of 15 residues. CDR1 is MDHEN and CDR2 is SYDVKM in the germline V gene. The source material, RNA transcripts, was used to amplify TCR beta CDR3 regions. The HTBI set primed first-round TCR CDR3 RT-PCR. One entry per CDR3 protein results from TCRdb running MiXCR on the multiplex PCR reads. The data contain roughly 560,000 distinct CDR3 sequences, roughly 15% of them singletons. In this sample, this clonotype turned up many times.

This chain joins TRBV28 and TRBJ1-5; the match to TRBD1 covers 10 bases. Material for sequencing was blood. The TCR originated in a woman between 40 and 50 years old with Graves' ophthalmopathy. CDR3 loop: CATALATGGYQPQHF. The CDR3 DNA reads TGTGCCACCGCACTCGCGACAGGGGGCTACCAGCCCCAGCATTTT.